This T cell receptor beta chain originates from a study of T cell responses to AZD1222 COVID-19 vaccine. A remark on this clone: As yet, its antigen is unknown.

The CDR3 is 14 residues long. The trim removed 0 bases at V and 6 bases at J, leaving 3 bases unmatched. Germline loops: CDR1 MNHNS, CDR2 SASEGT. Sequencing used immunoSEQ multiplex PCR; TCRdb keeps in-frame clones, though not all of them. The sample shows 50,000 or so clones, approximately 80% of them seen only once. General study points: Donors were mostly white British, more females; clonal diversity possibly underestimated.

Sequencing used peripheral blood, obtained 28 days after the second AZD1222 dose. The TCR comes from an adult who received the AZD1222 COVID-19 vaccine. This rearrangement joins TRBV6-1 to TRBJ1-2; 8 nucleotides match TRBD1. In DNA form, the CDR3 reads TGTGCCAGCAGTGAAGCAACAGGGGGGGATGGCTACACCTTC. Amino acid sequence: CASSEATGGDGYTF.